The rows below give T cell receptor beta chains drawn from one sample of a study of cytomegalovirus exposure and HLA in healthy donors. Assay used: immunoSEQ multiplex PCR; TCRdb lists only in-frame clones, some missing. The table includes approximately 190,000 clones, under 90% detected once. The sequencing input was PBMCs. Receptors originate from a boy aged 2 to 10 in good health and CMV-seronegative. CDR3s include the opening cysteine and the closing phenylalanine or tryptophan. Each record gives: D gene, clone size, J gene, V gene, CDR3 protein, CDR3 DNA. The D gene is left open where the match is weak. A row's size may be missing; if present it is once, few, many or a size class.

NA | NA | TRBJ1-5 | TRBV7-2 | CASSLRQGNQPQHF | TGTGCCAGCAGCCTGAGACAGGGCAATCAGCCCCAGCATTTT
TRBD2 | NA | TRBJ2-1 | TRBV2 | CASNAGGVIGSYNEQFF | TGTGCCAGCAACGCGGGGGGGGTTATTGGGTCCTACAATGAGCAGTTCTTC
TRBD1 | NA | TRBJ2-3 | TRBV10-3 | CAIGRDREEADTQYF | TGTGCCATCGGCCGGGACAGGGAGGAAGCGGATACGCAGTATTTT
TRBD1 | few | TRBJ1-5 | TRBV10-3 | CAISPDRGRPQPQHF | TGTGCCATCAGCCCGGACAGGGGCAGACCTCAGCCCCAGCATTTT
NA | NA | TRBJ1-1 | TRBV4-1 | CASSPETVQNTEAFF | TGCGCCAGCAGCCCCGAGACAGTTCAGAACACTGAAGCTTTCTTT
NA | NA | TRBJ2-5 | TRBV5-6 | CASSRGSATQYF | TGTGCCAGCAGCCGGGGGTCGGCAACCCAGTACTTC
TRBD2 | NA | TRBJ2-7 | TRBV6-5 | CASSYSGLAGYEQYF | TGTGCCAGCAGTTACTCAGGGCTAGCGGGCTACGAGCAGTACTTC
TRBD2 | NA | TRBJ2-3 | TRBV9 | CASSAGGASTDTQYF | TGTGCCAGCAGCGCCGGGGGGGCATCCACAGATACGCAGTATTTT
TRBD1 | NA | TRBJ1-3 | TRBV5-1 | CASSVAGTVSGNTIYF | TGCGCCAGCAGCGTAGCCGGGACAGTCTCTGGAAACACCATATATTTT
TRBD2 | NA | TRBJ2-5 | TRBV7-3 | CASSSTSGGAIQAQYF | TGTGCCAGCAGCTCGACTAGCGGGGGGGCGATCCAGGCCCAGTACTTC
NA | NA | TRBJ1-2 | TRBV9 | CASREQGHNYGYTF | TGTGCCAGCAGAGAACAGGGCCACAACTATGGCTACACCTTC
NA | NA | TRBJ1-3 | TRBV6-5 | CASSYAGSRNTIYF | TGTGCCAGCAGTTACGCGGGATCTCGAAACACCATATATTTT
TRBD1 | NA | TRBJ2-7 | TRBV6-1 | CASRDRGVYEQYF | TGTGCCAGTCGGGACAGGGGCGTCTACGAGCAGTACTTC
TRBD2 | NA | TRBJ2-3 | TRBV6-5 | CASSYFASGGTRREYF | TGTGCCAGCAGTTACTTTGCTAGCGGGGGGACCCGGAGGGAGTATTTT
NA | NA | TRBJ2-2 | TRBV4-3 | CASSQVLVGGTNTGELFF | TGCGCCAGCAGCCAAGTTCTCGTGGGGGGTACGAACACCGGGGAGCTGTTTTTT
NA | NA | TRBJ2-1 | TRBV7-3 | CASSLFGIAGDEQFF | TGTGCCAGCAGCTTATTTGGGATTGCAGGGGATGAGCAGTTCTTC
NA | NA | TRBJ1-5 | TRBV6-6 | CASSSQGSARNQPQHF | TGTGCCAGCAGTTCGCAGGGATCCGCTCGCAATCAGCCCCAGCATTTT
TRBD2 | NA | TRBJ2-1 | TRBV23-1 | CARLILAETYNEQFF | TGCGCCAGGTTAATACTAGCGGAGACCTACAATGAGCAGTTCTTC
TRBD1 | NA | TRBJ1-1 | TRBV6-4 | CASSVLTGAGRTEAFF | TGTGCCAGCTCTGTCCTGACAGGGGCGGGTAGGACTGAAGCTTTCTTT
TRBD1 | few | TRBJ2-2 | TRBV11-1 | CASSLRQGARKLFF | TGTGCCAGCAGCTTACGGCAGGGGGCCAGGAAGCTGTTTTTT
NA | NA | TRBJ2-3 | TRBV21-1 | CASSKPWERGDSTDTQYF | TGTGCCAGCAGCAAACCCTGGGAGCGGGGGGACAGCACAGATACGCAGTATTTT
TRBD1 | NA | TRBJ1-2 | TRBV5-6 | CASSLGTGSYGYTF | TGTGCCAGCAGCTTGGGGACAGGGAGTTATGGCTACACCTTC
TRBD2 | NA | TRBJ2-4 | TRBV5-4 | CASRFSGGANIQYF | TGTGCCAGCAGATTTAGCGGGGGGGCCAACATTCAGTACTTC
NA | NA | TRBJ1-2 | TRBV7-2 | CASSSRRGGYGYTF | TGTGCCAGCAGCTCTCGGCGGGGGGGCTATGGCTACACCTTC
NA | NA | TRBJ1-5 | TRBV2 | CASRGDQPQHF | TGTGCCAGCAGGGGAGACCAGCCCCAGCATTTT
NA | NA | TRBJ1-5 | TRBV27 | CASSPGGIQPQHF | TGTGCCAGCTCCCCCGGCGGGATTCAGCCCCAGCATTTT
TRBD2 | NA | TRBJ2-5 | TRBV4-2 | CASSQGGPGGTQETQYF | TGTGCCAGCAGCCAAGGGGGGCCGGGAGGGACACAAGAGACCCAGTACTTC
TRBD1 | NA | TRBJ1-1 | TRBV9 | CASSGRQGGTEAFF | TGTGCCAGCAGCGGTAGACAGGGAGGCACTGAAGCTTTCTTT
NA | NA | TRBJ2-1 | TRBV6-5 | CASSYGGNNEQFF | TGTGCCAGCAGTTACGGGGGGAACAATGAGCAGTTCTTC
TRBD2 | NA | TRBJ2-1 | TRBV27 | CASSRPSGYNEQFF | TGTGCCAGCAGTAGGCCTAGCGGCTACAATGAGCAGTTCTTC
NA | NA | TRBJ1-1 | TRBV29-1 | CSVEGRMNTEAFF | TGCAGCGTTGAAGGGCGGATGAACACTGAAGCTTTCTTT
TRBD1 | few | TRBJ1-2 | TRBV6-6 | CASSLNRGPPNYGYTF | TGTGCCAGCAGCCTTAACAGGGGGCCCCCGAACTATGGCTACACCTTC
NA | NA | TRBJ2-3 | TRBV4-3 | CASSQEGSGVTDTQYF | TGCGCCAGCAGCCAAGAAGGCTCAGGGGTAACAGATACGCAGTATTTT